These 19 T cell receptor beta chains came from one sample sequenced in a study of blood T cell repertoires in COVID-19. Generated by immunoSEQ multiplex PCR, the TCRdb table keeps only in-frame clones and is missing some. Of around 400,000 clones listed, more than 70% are singletons. Sequencing used peripheral blood. These receptors all stem from a man aged 40-50 years with acute or convalescent COVID-19.

J is TRBJ2-7 and V is TRBV28, with D possibly being TRBD1 (7 bases). Germline V lookup: CDR1 MDHEN, CDR2 SYDVKM. This CDR3 is built from 14 residues. V was clipped by 5 bases and J by 3 bases, with 14 bases between them. CDR3 DNA sequence: TGTGCCAGCAGTAGCAGGGGGGACCACTACGAGCAGTACTTC. Translated: CASSSRGDHYEQYF.

V and J are TRBV6-4 and TRBJ2-2; 7 bases line up with TRBD2. The CDR3 totals 17 residues. CDR1 is MRHNA and CDR2 is SNTAGT in the germline V gene. J lost 4 bases, V lost 3 bases, and 11 bases had no gene match. This chain's CDR3 is CASSDLREGFGTGELFF. The CDR3 DNA reads as TGTGCCAGCAGTGATTTGAGGGAGGGCTTCGGCACCGGGGAGCTGTTTTTT.

The J gene is TRBJ1-4, the V gene TRBV7-2; unclear D gene. Germline lookup yields CDR1 SGHTA and CDR2 FQGNSA. There are 16 residues in the CDR3. V shed 1 base and J shed 10 bases, with 19 bases lying between them. This CDR3 is CASSLGLRPATAKLFF. The CDR3 bases are TGTGCCAGCAGCTTAGGTTTGAGGCCAGCGACGGCAAAACTGTTTTTT.

The chain carries TRBV4-3 and TRBJ2-7; TRBD2 aligns across 7 bases. The germline V gene encodes CDR1 LGHNA and CDR2 YSLEER. Losses at the gene ends were 1 base for V and 6 bases for J; bases not matched to a gene: 0. The CDR3 covers 12 residues. For the CDR3, the DNA is TGCGCCAGCAGCCAAGGCGGGGGCGAGCAGTACTTC. Its translation: CASSQGGGEQYF.

V gene TRBV19 combines with J gene TRBJ2-5; the match to TRBD2 covers 11 bases. Germline assignment: CDR1 LNHDA and CDR2 SQIVND (reference sequence). J gave up 0 bases and V 5 bases, and 20 bases lay outside the gene matches. This CDR3 comprises 21 residues. The CDR3: CASSQGSGGEPKPKYQETQYF. CDR3 coding DNA: TGTGCCAGTAGTCAGGGTAGCGGGGGGGAACCGAAACCTAAATACCAAGAGACCCAGTACTTC.

The chain links TRBV6-5 to TRBJ1-2; a possible D gene is TRBD1 (6 bases). The germline gives CDR1 MNHEY, CDR2 SVGAGI. This CDR3 region has 15 residues. V lost 11 bases, J lost 0 bases, and 19 bases lay in between. CDR3 sequence (DNA): TGTGCCGGGAAACAGGGCCGAAAATCTAACTATGGCTACACCTTC. This gives the protein CAGKQGRKSNYGYTF.

This chain joins TRBV12-3 or TRBV12-4 and TRBJ1-1; D unresolved. V was trimmed by 0 bases and J by 7 bases, leaving 3 bases between them. The CDR3 length is 11 residues. CDR3 coding DNA: TGTGCCAGCAGTTTAGCCGGTGAAGCTTTCTTT. This codes for CASSLAGEAFF.

The genes are TRBV29-1 and TRBJ1-2, with D hard to call. CDR1 SQVTM and CDR2 ANQGSEA come from the germline V gene. The CDR3 covers 12 residues. V lost 1 base, J lost 8 bases, and 11 bases lay in between. The CDR3: CSVEATNSGYTF. The CDR3 DNA sequence: TGCAGCGTTGAAGCTACGAACTCCGGCTACACCTTC.

The chain carries TRBV27 and TRBJ1-1; D call uncertain. Germline V gene sequence: CDR1 MNHEY, CDR2 SMNVEV (reference sequence). This CDR3 contains 15 residues. V lost 6 bases and J lost 5, with 19 bases in between. The CDR3 sequence is CASSPIRGLWTEAFF. The CDR3 region has the DNA TGTGCCAGCAGCCCTATCCGGGGATTGTGGACTGAAGCTTTCTTT.

The genes are TRBV28 and TRBJ1-4; 7 nucleotides line up with TRBD1. The CDR3 consists of 17 residues. CDR1 is MDHEN and CDR2 is SYDVKM in the germline V gene. The J segment lost 1 base and the V segment lost 7 bases, leaving 12 bases of the junction unmatched. CDR3 residues: CASNLEWTGGTNEKLFF. In nucleotides, the CDR3 is TGTGCCAGCAACCTAGAATGGACAGGAGGAACTAATGAAAAACTGTTTTTT.

The rearrangement uses TRBV4-1 and TRBJ2-1, with 13 bases that match TRBD2. The CDR3 is 13 amino acids. The V and J ends lost 4 bases and 15 bases, in that order; junction bases with no gene match: 6. In germline, CDR1 is MGHRA, CDR2 YSYEKL. The CDR3 is CASSLTSGGFGFF. CDR3 in DNA: TGCGCCAGCAGCCTGACTAGCGGGGGGTTCGGGTTCTTC.

The V and J genes are TRBV30 and TRBJ1-3; D not certain. Trimming pared 3 bases from V and 0 bases from J, leaving 6 bases between. Germline V gene sequence: CDR1 GTSNPN, CDR2 SVGIG (reference sequence). This CDR3 has 13 residues. CDR3 bases: TGTGCCTGGAGACGGGACTCTGGAAACACCATATATTTT. Its translation: CAWRRDSGNTIYF.

The chain recombines TRBV7-9 with TRBJ2-2, with TRBD1 identical over 9 bases. CDR3 length: 14 amino acids. Per germline, CDR1 SEHNR and CDR2 FQNEAQ (reference sequence). J was trimmed by 3 bases and V by 5 bases; bases with no gene match: 1. CDR3 protein: CASSRDRDTGELFF. Written as DNA, the CDR3 is TGTGCCAGCAGCCGGGACAGGGACACCGGGGAGCTGTTTTTT.

The V gene is TRBV7-8, the J gene TRBJ2-1; 7 bases are a match to TRBD1. CDR1 is SGHVS, CDR2 FQNEAQ, per germline. This CDR3 comprises 15 residues. V was pared by 5 bases and J by 3 bases, with 7 bases of the junction left unmatched. CDR3 sequence reads: CASSPPGQNYNEQFF. CDR3 nucleotides: TGTGCCAGCAGCCCTCCGGGACAGAACTACAATGAGCAGTTCTTC.

This sequence joins TRBV14 and TRBJ2-1, with 10 bases fitting TRBD2. Germline CDR1 is SGHDN and CDR2 is FVKESK. Germline trimming cut 3 bases from V and 10 bases from J; bases unmatched to any gene: 9. This CDR3 is built from 15 residues. The CDR3 sequence: CASSQVAGGPSEQFF. In nucleotides, the CDR3 is TGTGCCAGCAGCCAGGTAGCGGGAGGCCCGTCCGAGCAGTTCTTC.

Only one count was recorded for this clone. V is TRBV7-9 and J is TRBJ2-4; the D gene is possibly TRBD2 (6 bases). The V gene's germline CDR1 is SEHNR and CDR2 FQNEAQ (reference sequence). The CDR3 is made up of 14 amino acids. Between the trimmed V and J ends, which lost 3 bases and 8 bases, there was a span of 14 bases. The CDR3 sequence: CASSFSQGGDIQYF. The CDR3 DNA sequence: TGTGCCAGCAGCTTTTCCCAGGGAGGAGACATTCAGTACTTC.

This chain links TRBV2 with TRBJ1-2; D is unresolved. The CDR3 spans 13 residues. Germline lookup yields CDR1 SNHLY and CDR2 FYNNEI. Trimming left V 6 bases short and J 4 bases short, with 12 bases between. CDR3 DNA: TGTGCCAGCAGGCGAAGAGTTTCCTATGGCTACACCTTC. Its protein product is CASRRRVSYGYTF.

This clone appeared a few times. This rearrangement joins TRBV3-1 (or the pseudogene TRBV3-2) to TRBJ2-1; 7 bases agree with TRBD2. Trimming took 1 base from V and 3 from J; bases not matched to a gene: 6. The CDR3 length is 16 residues. Per germline, CDR1 LGHDT and CDR2 YNNKEL (reference sequence). This chain's CDR3 is CASSQGPSGDYNEQFF. As DNA, the CDR3 is TGTGCCAGCAGCCAAGGACCTAGCGGAGACTACAATGAGCAGTTCTTC.

J is TRBJ1-1 and V is TRBV28; 8 bases are shared with TRBD1. The V and J ends lost 8 bases and 7 bases, in that order; junction bases with no gene match: 18. The length of the CDR3 is 16 residues. Germline values: CDR1 MDHEN, CDR2 SYDVKM. The CDR3 region is CASHSPGDRLSGEAFF. CDR3 DNA: TGTGCCAGCCACAGCCCCGGGGACAGGTTGAGTGGTGAAGCTTTCTTT.